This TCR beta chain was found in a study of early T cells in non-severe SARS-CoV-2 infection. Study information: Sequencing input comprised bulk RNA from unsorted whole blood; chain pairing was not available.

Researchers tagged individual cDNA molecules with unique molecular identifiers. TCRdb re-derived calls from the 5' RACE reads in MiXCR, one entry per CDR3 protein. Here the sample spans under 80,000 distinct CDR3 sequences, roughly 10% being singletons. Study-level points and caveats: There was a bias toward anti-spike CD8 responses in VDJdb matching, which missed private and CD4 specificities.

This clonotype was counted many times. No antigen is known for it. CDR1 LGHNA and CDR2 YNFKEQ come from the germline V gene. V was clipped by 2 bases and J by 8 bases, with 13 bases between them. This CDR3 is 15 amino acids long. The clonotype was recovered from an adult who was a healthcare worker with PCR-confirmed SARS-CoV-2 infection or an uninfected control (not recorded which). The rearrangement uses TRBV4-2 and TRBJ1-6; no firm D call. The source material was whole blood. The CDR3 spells CASSQTTLEDSPLHF. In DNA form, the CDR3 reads TGTGCCAGCAGCCAAACCACCCTCGAAGATTCACCCCTCCACTTT.